The T cell receptor (beta chain) under discussion was sequenced for a study of shared clonotypes between healthy human individuals. Repertoires were generated with immunoSEQ multiplex PCR, while TCRdb's copy carries only in-frame clones and drops some. The data show around 1,100,000 clones, roughly 80% seen once. Adult Caucasians living in Nashville, Tennessee made up all of the donors. This clonotype was sampled from a man aged 18 to 30 in good health. Some clones in this sample may be carry-over from other donors' samples. Sequencing used memory CD4+ T cells from PBMCs. Subset: CD45RA-negative fraction.

The CDR3 loop is CASSLRRGGGNTEAFF. In DNA form, the CDR3 reads TGTGCCAGCAGCTTACGAAGGGGAGGGGGGAACACTGAAGCTTTCTTT. The genes are TRBV7-9 and TRBJ1-1, with D perhaps matching TRBD1 (6 bases). The germline V and J ends were trimmed by 2 bases and 1 base, with 14 bases remaining between them. From germline, CDR1 is SEHNR and CDR2 FQNEAQ (reference sequence). CDR3 length equals 16 residues.